This record concerns one TCR beta chain sequence. Sequencing was performed with immunoSEQ multiplex PCR; in TCRdb, only in-frame clones are kept and a portion is missing. The repertoire holds tens of thousands of clones, with roughly 96% as singletons. These data belong to a study of technical replicates of blood from a few donors. Germline assignment: CDR1 SGHVS and CDR2 FNYEAQ. The CDR3 is made up of 15 amino acids. The germline V and J ends were trimmed by 1 base and 4 bases, with 13 bases remaining between them. This clonotype originated in a human donor in good health. The sequenced sample was T cells isolated from PBMCs. The J gene is TRBJ2-5, the V gene TRBV7-6; no definite D call. Written as DNA, the CDR3 is TGTGCCAGCAGCTTAGGTCTGCGCGTAGCAGAGACCCAGTACTTC. Amino acid sequence: CASSLGLRVAETQYF.